This T cell receptor (beta chain) comes out of a study of cytomegalovirus exposure and HLA in healthy donors. A multiplex PCR was run with 60 Vbeta primers and 13 Jbeta primers. The assay was immunoSEQ multiplex PCR, and TCRdb's table has in-frame clones only and misses some. The sample has more than 95,000 clones, more than 75% seen once. Trimming shortened V by 5 bases and J by 1 base, and 14 bases separated the two germline ends. Germline values: CDR1 LNHDA, CDR2 SQIVND (reference sequence). The CDR3 runs 15 residues. Overall study results and limits: Productive status was seen about 90% or about 30% of the time for most TCR beta V segments in an earlier analysis. A later analysis linked a missense DCLRE1C variant to TCR beta V- and J-gene trimming.

This clone has only a few counts. Its cognate antigen is unknown. This TCR came from a middle-aged man in good health and CMV-seronegative. The chain joins TRBV19 to TRBJ1-2; D ambiguous. The sample was PBMCs. DNA of the CDR3: TGTGCCAGTAGTGTCAACTGGCGAGGTAACTATGGCTACACCTTC. The encoded protein is CASSVNWRGNYGYTF.